This TCR beta chain was found in a study of neoadjuvant nivolumab and ipilimumab in lung cancer. TCRdb's copy holds only in-frame clones and misses some; the assay was immunoSEQ multiplex PCR. The sample shows around 13,000 clones, around 70% of them seen only once. The sample was peripheral blood, taken after neoadjuvant nivolumab, alone or with ipilimumab, at or shortly before surgery. This sequence originates from an adult with non-small cell lung cancer.

CDR3 in amino acids: CASSQASGANVLTF. The CDR3 region has the DNA TGTGCCAGCTCACAAGCGAGTGGGGCCAACGTCCTGACTTTC. The genes are TRBV18 and TRBJ2-6; no clear D gene. V was clipped by 4 bases and J by 3 bases, with 7 bases between them. The CDR3 is 14 residues long. Germline V lookup: CDR1 KGHSH, CDR2 LQKENI.